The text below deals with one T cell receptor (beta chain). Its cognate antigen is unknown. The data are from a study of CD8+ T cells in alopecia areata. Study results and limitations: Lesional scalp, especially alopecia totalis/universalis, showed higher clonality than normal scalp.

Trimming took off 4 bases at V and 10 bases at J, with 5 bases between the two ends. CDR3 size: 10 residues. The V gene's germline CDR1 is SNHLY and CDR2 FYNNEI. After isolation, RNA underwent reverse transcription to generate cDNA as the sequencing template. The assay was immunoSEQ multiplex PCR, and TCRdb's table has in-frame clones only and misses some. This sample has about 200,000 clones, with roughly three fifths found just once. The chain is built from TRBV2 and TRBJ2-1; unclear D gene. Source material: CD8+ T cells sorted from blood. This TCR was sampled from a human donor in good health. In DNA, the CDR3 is TGTGCCAGCAGTGGTCGGGAGCAGTTCTTC. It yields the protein CASSGREQFF.